The 6 T cell receptor beta chains below come from one sample, sequenced in a study of technical replicates of blood from several donors. Sequenced by immunoSEQ multiplex PCR; TCRdb stores in-frame clones only, minus some. The repertoire consists of around 29,000 clones, with over 85% occurring once and the leading ten covering about 4%. Material: PBMCs. Receptors originate from a human donor in good health. Some clones in this sample may be carry-over from other donors' samples.

The rearrangement joins TRBV5-1 to TRBJ1-2; D uncertain. Trimming cost V 0 bases and J 7 bases, with 13 bases left between them. Per germline, CDR1 SGHRS and CDR2 YFSETQ. This CDR3 is 14 amino acids long. The CDR3 reads CASSLVVDTGGYTF. The CDR3 DNA reads as TGCGCCAGCAGCTTGGTGGTGGATACGGGTGGCTACACCTTC.

This chain joins TRBV29-1 and TRBJ2-5, with a tentative D call TRBD1 (6 bases). V gave up 6 bases and J gave up 5 bases, with 10 bases separating them. The V gene's germline CDR1 is SQVTM and CDR2 ANQGSEA. The CDR3 covers 11 residues. The CDR3 here is CSVARGETQYF. In nucleotides, the CDR3 is TGCAGCGTGGCGAGGGGGGAGACCCAGTACTTC.

This chain links TRBV29-1 with TRBJ2-3, with 11 bases matching TRBD2. Germline V gives CDR1 SQVTM, CDR2 ANQGSEA. Trimming removed 5 bases from V and 7 bases from J; junction bases left unmatched: 14. The CDR3 is made up of 16 amino acids. The CDR3 DNA reads TGCAGCGTTTCCCCCCATGGTAGCGGGGGGGCTAATACGCAGTATTTT. Its translation: CSVSPHGSGGANTQYF.

V gene TRBV4-1 combines with J gene TRBJ2-7; no firm D call. The germline V gene encodes CDR1 MGHRA and CDR2 YSYEKL. Trimming took off 4 bases at V and 2 bases at J, with 9 bases between the two ends. The CDR3 length is 13 residues. CDR3 loop: CASSLGATYEQYF. CDR3 DNA: TGCGCCAGCAGCCTAGGAGCCACCTACGAGCAGTACTTC.

The chain uses TRBV4-2 and TRBJ1-1; 9 bases align to TRBD1. This CDR3 is built from 15 residues. Germline V gene data show CDR1 as LGHNA and CDR2 as YNFKEQ. The trim removed 4 bases at V and 0 bases at J, leaving 3 bases unmatched. CDR3: CASSLGTGLNTEAFF. The CDR3 nucleotides are TGTGCCAGCAGCCTGGGGACAGGGTTGAACACTGAAGCTTTCTTT.

The chain has TRBV2 and TRBJ1-4; a possible D gene is TRBD1 (6 bases). Germline V gives CDR1 SNHLY, CDR2 FYNNEI. V lost 3 bases and J lost 0, with 11 bases in between. There are 16 residues in the CDR3. This CDR3 reads CASSETGTTTNEKLFF. The CDR3 nucleotides read TGTGCCAGCAGTGAGACAGGAACAACAACTAATGAAAAACTGTTTTTT.